This TCR beta chain was identified during a study of technical replicates of blood from four donors. This CDR3 has 16 residues. V shed 2 bases, J shed 1 base, and the junction held 5 bases outside the gene matches. The germline CDR1 and CDR2 sequences are SGDLS and YYNGEE. Repertoires were generated with immunoSEQ multiplex PCR, while TCRdb's copy carries only in-frame clones and drops some. The sample has just over 70,000 clones, approximately 94% seen once. The sequenced sample consisted of T cells isolated from PBMCs. This chain links TRBV9 with TRBJ2-3, with 9 bases that match TRBD2. The origin of this receptor is a human donor in good health. DNA for the CDR3: TGTGCCAGCAGCGTCTCCTGGACTAGCGGCACAGATACGCAGTATTTT. Translated: CASSVSWTSGTDTQYF.